One sample yielded the 8 T cell receptor beta chains listed below, sequenced in a study of blood T cell repertoires in COVID-19. Here immunoSEQ multiplex PCR was the method, and the copy in TCRdb shows in-frame clones only, minus some. The sample records a few hundred thousand clones, roughly 87% being singletons. The sequencing sample was made of peripheral blood. The source is a middle-aged man with active or convalescent COVID-19.

A single count supports this clone. The J gene is TRBJ2-7, the V gene TRBV14, with 10 bases identical to TRBD1. This CDR3 has 15 residues. The V gene end was trimmed by 2 bases and the J gene end by 5 bases; junction bases not matched to a gene: 6. CDR1 SGHDN and CDR2 FVKESK come from the germline V gene. The CDR3 bases are TGTGCCAGCAGCCAAATGACAGGGGGCATCGACGAGCAGTACTTC. Amino acid sequence: CASSQMTGGIDEQYF.

V gene TRBV4-1 combines with J gene TRBJ1-1; 7 bases fit TRBD1. This CDR3 has 15 residues. V shed 0 bases, J shed 4 bases, and the junction held 5 bases outside the gene matches. CDR1 is MGHRA and CDR2 is YSYEKL in the germline V gene. The CDR3 is CASSQDPRGSTEAFF. The CDR3, as DNA: TGCGCCAGCAGCCAAGATCCCAGGGGGTCCACTGAAGCTTTCTTT.

This chain uses TRBV19 with TRBJ2-7, with D perhaps matching TRBD1 (6 bases). Trimming shortened V by 5 bases and J by 3 bases, and 14 bases separated the two germline ends. This CDR3 is built from 14 residues. Looked up from germline, CDR1 is LNHDA and CDR2 is SQIVND (reference sequence). Here the CDR3 reads CASSDTGLSYEQYF. For the CDR3, the DNA is TGTGCCAGTAGTGATACAGGGTTAAGCTACGAGCAGTACTTC.

As for this clone: The same CDR3 is also encoded by other DNA sequences in this sample. The CDR3 DNA follows: TGTGCCAGCAGCTCAGGACTAGCGGCTTACAATGAGCAGTTCTTC. This codes for CASSSGLAAYNEQFF. This chain links TRBV7-3 with TRBJ2-1, with 10 bases that match TRBD2. After removal of 4 bases from V and 4 bases from J, the junction contained 4 bases not matched to a gene. Germline V lookup: CDR1 SGHTA, CDR2 FQGTGA. This CDR3 region has 15 residues.

The chain combines TRBV5-1 with TRBJ1-1; D gene unclear. The germline V and J ends were trimmed by 0 bases and 1 base, with 10 bases remaining between them. Germline assignment: CDR1 SGHRS and CDR2 YFSETQ. CDR3 length: 15 amino acids. CDR3 bases: TGCGCCAGCAGCTTGGAGGTCAGGCCGAACACTGAAGCTTTCTTT. Residues: CASSLEVRPNTEAFF.

This rearrangement joins TRBV27 to TRBJ1-1, with D possibly matching TRBD1 (5 bases). Trimming removed 5 bases at V and 5 bases at J, with 18 bases between. This CDR3 region has 15 residues. Germline V gives CDR1 MNHEY, CDR2 SMNVEV (reference sequence). The DNA for the CDR3 is TGTGCCAGCAGTCCGAGACACATTAAGGGGACTGAAGCTTTCTTT. The encoded protein is CASSPRHIKGTEAFF.

This chain connects TRBV28 to TRBJ1-2; 9 positions agree with TRBD1. CDR1 is MDHEN and CDR2 is SYDVKM in the germline V gene. This CDR3 has 14 residues. J gave up 6 bases and V 3 bases, and 5 bases lay outside the gene matches. In DNA, the CDR3 is TGTGCCAGCAGTTTCACAGGGGGCGTAAATGGCTACACCTTC. Translation: CASSFTGGVNGYTF.

This chain uses TRBV9 with TRBJ1-4, with 8 bases matching TRBD1. V was clipped by 2 bases and J by 8 bases; unmatched bases: 5. The germline CDR1 and CDR2 sequences are SGDLS and YYNGEE. The CDR3 spans 14 residues. CDR3 sequence reads: CASSVDRAGEKLFF. The CDR3 nucleotides are TGTGCCAGCAGCGTGGACAGGGCCGGCGAAAAACTGTTTTTT.